A single T cell receptor (beta chain) is shown here with its context. CDR1 and CDR2 (germline): SGHTA, FQGNSA. The V and J ends lost 0 bases and 18 bases respectively, with 21 bases between them. The CDR3 spans 15 residues. CDR3 and TCR beta VDJ profiling relied on a genomic DNA template. TCRdb re-called the reads with MiXCR, one entry per CDR3 protein. This sample has roughly 250,000 distinct CDR3 sequences, with 82% found just once. Patients chosen for sequencing had CD8+CD57+ cells that had expanded, as shown by flow cytometry. Among the patients, all had severe acquired aplastic anemia. The record originates from a study of CD8+CD57+ T cells in acquired aplastic anemia.

The origin of this receptor is a human donor with aplastic anemia. Sequenced material: sorted CD4+, CD8+, or CD8+CD57+ T cells (not recorded which) from PBMCs. This rearrangement joins TRBV7-2 to TRBJ1-6; D not certain. Here the CDR3 DNA reads TGTGCCAGCAGCTTAGCGGGAGGACCCGAAACCCAGCACCACTTT. Translating gives CASSLAGGPETQHHF.